This TCR beta chain was sequenced in a study of blood T cells in healthy people across ages. Study observations and caveats: Age showed a roughly linear inverse relationship with TCR beta diversity per million T cells.

The CDR3 runs 14 residues. Germline V gives CDR1 SEHNR, CDR2 FQNEAQ (reference sequence). The authors ran a second PCR of about 7 to 11 cycles using a sample-barcoded 5' primer and a J-beta primer mix. MiXCR was run by TCRdb on the 5' RACE reads, yielding one entry per CDR3 protein. The sample has some 760,000 distinct CDR3 sequences, around a quarter seen once. The extraction recovered at least 5.5 micrograms of total RNA per sample. The table lists this clonotype with a few counts. Its antigen is still unknown. The same sample was also used in a study of T cells of mothers and their children.

The sequence was obtained from a boy younger than 18 in good health. Sequenced material: blood. This chain joins TRBV7-9 and TRBJ2-7; D may match TRBD1 or TRBD2 (5 bases each). Gene TRBJ2-5 matches the end of the DNA better, so the J call may be wrong. CDR3 coding DNA: TGTGCCAGCCACCGTGGTGGGGGTCCGGAGACCCAGTACTTC. It specifies CASHRGGGPETQYF.